Listed below are T cell receptor beta chains from one sample, sequenced in a study of patients and donors after allogeneic stem cell transplantation. TCRdb independently ran MiXCR on the RT-PCR reads; one entry per CDR3 protein. The table records about 410,000 distinct CDR3 sequences, 16% of them present only once. The sequenced sample was blood, either unsorted or a sorted T cell fraction (not recorded which). The receptors were gathered from a human donor who was either an allogeneic HSCT recipient or a stem cell or donor lymphocyte infusion donor (not recorded which). It is not recorded whose cells these are; they may come from a transplant donor. CDR3s include the opening cysteine and the closing phenylalanine or tryptophan. The order of the fields is D gene, clone size, J gene, V gene, CDR3 DNA, CDR3 protein. The D gene is left open where the match is weak. Size is omitted from some rows. Given values are once, few, many or a class for expanded clones.

>NA|many|TRBJ2-3|TRBV28
TGTGCCAGCAGTTTAACCCCAAGCACAGATACGCAGTATTTT
CASSLTPSTDTQYF
>NA|NA|TRBJ2-7|TRBV19
TGTGCCAGTAGTGCTGGACAGTCGATTACCTACGAGCAGTACTTC
CASSAGQSITYEQYF
>TRBD1|few|TRBJ2-1|TRBV9
TGTGCCAGCAGCGTCCGGGACAGGGAATACAATGAGCAGTTCTTC
CASSVRDREYNEQFF
>NA|few|TRBJ2-1|TRBV2
TGTGCCAGCAGTCCTCATCCCTCCTACAATGAGCAGTTCTTC
CASSPHPSYNEQFF
>TRBD2|many|TRBJ2-5|TRBV7-8
TGTGCCAGCAGCCCAAGTTGCCGGGGGGGGGAGACCCAGTACTTC
CASSPSCRGGETQYF
>NA|once|TRBJ1-4|TRBV5-5
TGTGCCAGCAGCTTTATCTGGGGGAATGAAAAACTGTTTTTT
CASSFIWGNEKLFF
>NA|NA|TRBJ2-1|TRBV9
TGTGCCAGCACCTTTTCGGAGCTCTACAATGAGCAGTTCTTC
CASTFSELYNEQFF
>NA|few|TRBJ2-1|TRBV27
TGTGCCAGCAGTTTCCTCCGGGACTTAAACAATGAGCAGTTCTTC
CASSFLRDLNNEQFF
>NA|few|TRBJ1-2|TRBV3-1
TGTGCCAGCAGCCAAGAGCCGATTTATGGCTACACCTTC
CASSQEPIYGYTF
>NA|few|TRBJ2-7|TRBV29-1
TGCAGCGTTGGGAAACAGGGCTCCTACGAGCAGTACTTC
CSVGKQGSYEQYF
>NA|many|TRBJ1-1|TRBV29-1
TGCAGCGTCCAAGGGAAGGGAATGAACACTGAAGCTTTCTTT
CSVQGKGMNTEAFF
>NA|once|TRBJ1-6|TRBV28
TGTGCCAGCAGTTTCGAGGCAGGACCTACCTATAATTCACCCCTCCACTTT
CASSFEAGPTYNSPLHF